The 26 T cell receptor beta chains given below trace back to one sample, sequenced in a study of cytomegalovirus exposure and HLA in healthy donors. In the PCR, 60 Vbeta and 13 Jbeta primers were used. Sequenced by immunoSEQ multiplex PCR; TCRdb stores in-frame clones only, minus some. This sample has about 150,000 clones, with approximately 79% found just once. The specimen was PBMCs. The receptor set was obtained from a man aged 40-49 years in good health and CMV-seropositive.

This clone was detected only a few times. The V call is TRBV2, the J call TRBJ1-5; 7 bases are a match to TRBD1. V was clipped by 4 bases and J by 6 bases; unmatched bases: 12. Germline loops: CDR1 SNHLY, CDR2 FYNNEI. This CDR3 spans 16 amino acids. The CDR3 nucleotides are TGTGCCAGCAGTGGGGCAGGGGGAGGTGTGGGTCAGCCCCAGCATTTT. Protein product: CASSGAGGGVGQPQHF.

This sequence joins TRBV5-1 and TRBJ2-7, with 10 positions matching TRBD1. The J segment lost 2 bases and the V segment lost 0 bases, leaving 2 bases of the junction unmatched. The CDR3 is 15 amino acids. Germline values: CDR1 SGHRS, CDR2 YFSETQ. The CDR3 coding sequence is TGCGCCAGCAGCTTGGGGGGGACAGGGGCCTACGAGCAGTACTTC. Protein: CASSLGGTGAYEQYF.

The CDR3 is CASSPTGEVTEAFF. DNA of the CDR3: TGTGCCAGCAGCCCGACAGGGGAGGTCACTGAAGCTTTCTTT. The V call is TRBV27, the J call TRBJ1-1, with 8 nucleotides matching TRBD1. The CDR3 is made up of 14 amino acids. The trim removed 6 bases at V and 4 bases at J, leaving 7 bases unmatched. CDR1 is MNHEY and CDR2 is SMNVEV in the germline V gene (reference sequence).

The CDR3 is CASSPQGGALNTEAFF. CDR3 in DNA: TGTGCCAGCTCACCACAAGGTGGAGCCCTGAACACTGAAGCTTTCTTT. J is TRBJ1-1 and V is TRBV18; no reliable D call. Germline V gene data show CDR1 as KGHSH and CDR2 as LQKENI. The CDR3 has 16 residues. V was cut by 1 base and J by 0 bases, with 12 bases left in between.

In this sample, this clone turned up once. The CDR3 DNA sequence: TGTGCCAGCAGTGAATGGGGCAGTAGCAATCAGCCCCAGCATTTT. Protein product: CASSEWGSSNQPQHF. The genes are TRBV25-1 and TRBJ1-5; TRBD1 is a possible D gene (5 bases). The CDR3 sequence is 15 residues long. Germline CDR1 reads MGHDK; CDR2 reads SYGVNS. V was shortened by 1 base and J by 0 bases, with 7 bases between the two germline ends. Complete variable domain (other parts from reference TRBV25-1 and TRBJ1-5): EADIYQTPRYLVIGTGKKITLECSQTMGHDKMYWYQQDPGMELHLIHYSYGVNSTEKGDLSSESTVSRIRTEHFPLTLESARPSHTSQYLCASSEWGSSNQPQHFGDGTRLSIL.

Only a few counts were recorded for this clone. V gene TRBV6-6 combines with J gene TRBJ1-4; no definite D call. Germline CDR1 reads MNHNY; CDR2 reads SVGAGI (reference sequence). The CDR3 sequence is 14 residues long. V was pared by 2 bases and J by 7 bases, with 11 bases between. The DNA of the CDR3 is TGTGCCAGCAGTTACGCGGGAATTGGTGAAAAACTGTTTTTT. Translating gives CASSYAGIGEKLFF.

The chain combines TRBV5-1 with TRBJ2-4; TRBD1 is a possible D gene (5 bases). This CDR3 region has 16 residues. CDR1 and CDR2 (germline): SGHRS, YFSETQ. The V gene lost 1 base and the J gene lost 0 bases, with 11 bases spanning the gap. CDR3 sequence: CASSLRVGVAKNIQYF. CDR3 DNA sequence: TGCGCCAGCAGCTTGCGGGTAGGGGTAGCCAAAAACATTCAGTACTTC.

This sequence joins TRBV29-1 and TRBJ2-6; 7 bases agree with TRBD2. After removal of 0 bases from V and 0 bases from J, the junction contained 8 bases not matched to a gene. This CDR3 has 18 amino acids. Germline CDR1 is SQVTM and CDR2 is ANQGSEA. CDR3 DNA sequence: TGCAGCGTTGAAGATCTTCGGGGGAGGGCCTCTGGGGCCAACGTCCTGACTTTC. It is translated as CSVEDLRGRASGANVLTF.

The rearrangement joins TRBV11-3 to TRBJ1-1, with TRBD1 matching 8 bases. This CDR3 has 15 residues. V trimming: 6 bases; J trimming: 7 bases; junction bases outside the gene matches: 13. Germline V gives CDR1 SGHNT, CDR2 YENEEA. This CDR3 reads CASSRTSQGVGEAFF. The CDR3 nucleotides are TGTGCCAGCAGTCGCACATCACAGGGGGTAGGTGAAGCTTTCTTT.

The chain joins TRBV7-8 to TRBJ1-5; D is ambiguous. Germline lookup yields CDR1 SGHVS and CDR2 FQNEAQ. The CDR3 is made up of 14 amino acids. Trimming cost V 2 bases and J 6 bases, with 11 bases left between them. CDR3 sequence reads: CASSLIAGTQPQHF. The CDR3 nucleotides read TGTGCCAGCAGCTTAATCGCAGGAACTCAGCCCCAGCATTTT.

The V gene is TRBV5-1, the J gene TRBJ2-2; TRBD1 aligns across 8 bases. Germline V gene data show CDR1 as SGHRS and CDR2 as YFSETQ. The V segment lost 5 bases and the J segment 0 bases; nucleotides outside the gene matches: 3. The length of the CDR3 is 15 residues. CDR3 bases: TGCGCCAGCAGAGAGGACAGGGCGAACACCGGGGAGCTGTTTTTT. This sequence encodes CASREDRANTGELFF.

The CDR3 region has the DNA TGTGCCAGTGGACCCGGGACAGGTGTTGGGGAGCAGTTCTTC. This gives the protein CASGPGTGVGEQFF. The chain joins TRBV6-5 to TRBJ2-1, with 8 bases aligning to TRBD1. This CDR3 has 14 residues. Trimming took 9 bases from V and 10 from J; bases not matched to a gene: 14. Germline V gene lookup returns CDR1 MNHEY and CDR2 SVGAGI.

This chain's CDR3 is CASSVGSLAEGETQYF. In nucleotides, the CDR3 is TGTGCCAGCAGCGTAGGGAGCCTAGCGGAAGGGGAGACCCAGTACTTC. V and J are TRBV9 and TRBJ2-5; 7 bases are shared with TRBD2. The J segment lost 5 bases and the V segment lost 0 bases, leaving 10 bases of the junction unmatched. This CDR3 has 16 residues. Germline CDR1 is SGDLS and CDR2 is YYNGEE.

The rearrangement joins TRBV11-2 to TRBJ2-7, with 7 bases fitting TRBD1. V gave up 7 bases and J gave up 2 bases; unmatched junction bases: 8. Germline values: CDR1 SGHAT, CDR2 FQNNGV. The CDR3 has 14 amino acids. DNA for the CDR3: TGTGCCAGCACCTTTGGGCAGGGGGCCTACGAGCAGTACTTC. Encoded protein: CASTFGQGAYEQYF.

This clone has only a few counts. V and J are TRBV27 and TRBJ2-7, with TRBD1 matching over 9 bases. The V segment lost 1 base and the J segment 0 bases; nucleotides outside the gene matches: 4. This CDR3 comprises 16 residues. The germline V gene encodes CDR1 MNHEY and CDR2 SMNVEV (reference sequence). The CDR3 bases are TGTGCCAGCAGTTTATTATCGGGACAGGGCTCCTACGAGCAGTACTTC. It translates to CASSLLSGQGSYEQYF.

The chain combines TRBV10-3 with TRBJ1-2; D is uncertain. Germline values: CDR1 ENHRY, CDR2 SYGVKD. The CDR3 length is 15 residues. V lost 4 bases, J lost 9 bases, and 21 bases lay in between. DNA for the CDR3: TGTGCCATCAGTGTGGTCGGGGTCGGTCCCACTAGCTACACCTTC. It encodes CAISVVGVGPTSYTF.

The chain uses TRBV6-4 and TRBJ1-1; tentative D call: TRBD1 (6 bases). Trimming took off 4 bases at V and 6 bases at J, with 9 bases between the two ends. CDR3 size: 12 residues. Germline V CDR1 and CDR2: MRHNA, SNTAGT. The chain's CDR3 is CASSGGHAEAFF. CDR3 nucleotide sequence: TGTGCCAGCAGTGGGGGACACGCTGAAGCTTTCTTT.

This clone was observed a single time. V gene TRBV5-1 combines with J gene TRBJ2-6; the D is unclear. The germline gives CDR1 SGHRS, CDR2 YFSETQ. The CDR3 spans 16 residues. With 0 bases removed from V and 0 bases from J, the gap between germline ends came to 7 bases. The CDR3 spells CASSLAESSGANVLTF. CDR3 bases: TGCGCCAGCAGCTTGGCCGAGAGCTCTGGGGCCAACGTCCTGACTTTC.

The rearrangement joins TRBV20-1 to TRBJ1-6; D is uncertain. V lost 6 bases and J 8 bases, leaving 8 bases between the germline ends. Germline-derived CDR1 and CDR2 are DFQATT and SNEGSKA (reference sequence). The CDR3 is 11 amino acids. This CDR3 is CSAELDSPLHF. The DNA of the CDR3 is TGCAGTGCAGAACTTGATTCACCCCTCCACTTT.

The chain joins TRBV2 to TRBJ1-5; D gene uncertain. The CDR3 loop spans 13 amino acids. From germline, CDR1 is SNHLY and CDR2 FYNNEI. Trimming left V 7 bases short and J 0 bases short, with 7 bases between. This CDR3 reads CASIGISNQPQHF. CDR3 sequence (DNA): TGTGCCAGCATCGGGATTAGCAATCAGCCCCAGCATTTT. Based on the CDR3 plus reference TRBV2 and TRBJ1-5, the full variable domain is EPEVTQTPSHQVTQMGQEVILRCVPISNHLYFYWYRQILGQKVEFLVSFYNNEISEKSEIFDDQFSVERPDGSNFTLKIRSTKLEDSAMYFCASIGISNQPQHFGDGTRLSIL.

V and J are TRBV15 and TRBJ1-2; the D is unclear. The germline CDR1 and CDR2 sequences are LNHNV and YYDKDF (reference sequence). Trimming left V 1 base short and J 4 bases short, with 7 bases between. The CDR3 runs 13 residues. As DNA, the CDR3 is TGTGCCACCAGCAGAGGTCCGAGCTATGGCTACACCTTC. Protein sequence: CATSRGPSYGYTF.

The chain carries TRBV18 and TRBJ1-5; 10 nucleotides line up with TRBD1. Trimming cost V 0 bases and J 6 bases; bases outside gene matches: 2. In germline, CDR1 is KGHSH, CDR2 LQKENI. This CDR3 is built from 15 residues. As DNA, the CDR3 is TGTGCCAGCTCACCACCGGGACAGGGGTTTCAGCCCCAGCATTTT. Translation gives CASSPPGQGFQPQHF.

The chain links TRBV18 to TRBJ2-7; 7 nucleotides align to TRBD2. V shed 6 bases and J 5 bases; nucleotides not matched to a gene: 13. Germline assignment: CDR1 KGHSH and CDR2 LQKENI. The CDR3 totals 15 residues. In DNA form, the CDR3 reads TGTGCCAGCTCCCCCTCTCGCGGGAGTATCGACGAGCAGTACTTC. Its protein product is CASSPSRGSIDEQYF.

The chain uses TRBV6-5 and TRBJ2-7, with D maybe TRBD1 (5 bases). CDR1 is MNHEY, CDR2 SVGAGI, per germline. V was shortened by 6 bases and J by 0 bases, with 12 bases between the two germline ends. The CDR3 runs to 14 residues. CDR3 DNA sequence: TGTGCCAGCAGCATGGTTGGGGCCTCCTACGAGCAGTACTTC. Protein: CASSMVGASYEQYF.

The DNA for the CDR3 is TGTGCCATCAGTGAGTCGGACAGGGGAGTGGGCACAGATACGCAGTATTTT. Protein: CAISESDRGVGTDTQYF. The chain couples TRBV10-3 to TRBJ2-3; 9 nucleotides align to TRBD1. J gave up 1 base and V 0 bases, and 5 bases lay outside the gene matches. Germline V gene sequence: CDR1 ENHRY, CDR2 SYGVKD. CDR3 length: 17 amino acids.

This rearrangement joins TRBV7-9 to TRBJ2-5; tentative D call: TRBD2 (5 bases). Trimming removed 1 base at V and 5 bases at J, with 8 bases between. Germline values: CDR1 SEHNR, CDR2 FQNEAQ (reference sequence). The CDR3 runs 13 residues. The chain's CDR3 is CASSLGGSETQYF. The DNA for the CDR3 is TGTGCCAGCAGCTTAGGAGGGAGTGAGACCCAGTACTTC.